The 31 T cell receptor beta chains reported below all come from one sample, sequenced in a study of a mutant IDH1 vaccine in newly diagnosed glioma. Regarding time point: baseline, week 1 (first vaccination visit). Described treatment: pre-vaccination baseline after standard-of-care therapy. Sequencing was performed with immunoSEQ multiplex PCR; in TCRdb, only in-frame clones are kept and a portion is missing. There are 90,000 to 100,000 clones in the sample; 70% to 90% occur only once, and approximately 0.58% lies in the top ten. The sequences come from PBMCs, collected from a glioma patient treated with radiotherapy, temozolomide or both. The receptor set was obtained from a woman in her forties or fifties with glioma.

The rearrangement links TRBV18 to TRBJ1-4; D not resolved. The CDR3 loop spans 16 amino acids. The germline V and J ends were trimmed by 2 bases and 4 bases, with 14 bases remaining between them. From germline, CDR1 is KGHSH and CDR2 LQKENI. The CDR3, as DNA: TGTGCCAGCTCACCAAATCCGGGCCAGGATAATGAAAAACTGTTTTTT. It specifies CASSPNPGQDNEKLFF.

CDR3 bases: TGTGCCACTACCGGGGTGGGTAGCGGGAGTTATGAGCAGTTCTTC. Translated: CATTGVGSGSYEQFF. This chain connects TRBV27 to TRBJ2-1; TRBD2 aligns across 9 bases. Looked up from germline, CDR1 is MNHEY and CDR2 is SMNVEV (reference sequence). The CDR3 runs to 15 residues. Trimming cost V 10 bases and J 8 bases; bases outside gene matches: 15.

The chain joins TRBV5-1 to TRBJ2-7; no reliable D call. V gave up 4 bases and J gave up 6 bases, with 14 bases separating them. Germline loops: CDR1 SGHRS, CDR2 YFSETQ. There are 13 residues in the CDR3. Here the CDR3 DNA reads TGCGCCAGCAGCGACGGATATGTCGGCGAGCAGTACTTC. It specifies CASSDGYVGEQYF.

The chain combines TRBV28 with TRBJ1-6, with 9 bases aligning to TRBD1. Unmatched junction bases numbered 8, after V lost 2 bases and J lost 9 bases. CDR1 and CDR2 from the germline V gene are MDHEN and SYDVKM. CDR3 length: 16 residues. This chain's CDR3 is CASSLPGQGLSSPLHF. CDR3 nucleotides: TGTGCCAGCAGTTTACCCGGACAGGGGCTCAGTTCACCCCTCCACTTT.

This chain connects TRBV30 to TRBJ1-6; 7 bases are shared with TRBD1. Germline V CDR1 and CDR2: GTSNPN, SVGIG (reference sequence). After removal of 5 bases from V and 5 bases from J, the junction contained 3 bases not matched to a gene. The CDR3 consists of 13 residues. The CDR3 sequence: CAWAGTDNSPLHF. In nucleotides, the CDR3 is TGTGCCTGGGCCGGGACAGATAATTCACCCCTCCACTTT.

The V and J genes are TRBV6-5 and TRBJ1-2, with D uncertain. Germline CDR1 and CDR2: MNHEY and SVGAGI. The CDR3 has 12 residues. V gave up 7 bases and J gave up 2 bases, with 8 bases separating them. DNA of the CDR3: TGTGCCAGCAAGGAGAGGAACTATGGCTACACCTTC. Protein sequence: CASKERNYGYTF.

J is TRBJ1-5 and V is TRBV4-1, with a tentative D call TRBD1 (6 bases). V was pared by 1 base and J by 0 bases, with 16 bases between. The CDR3 has 18 residues. Germline lookup yields CDR1 MGHRA and CDR2 YSYEKL. CDR3 in DNA: TGCGCCAGCAGCCAAGGCGACAGGTTGCAGTATAGCAATCAGCCCCAGCATTTT. Protein product: CASSQGDRLQYSNQPQHF.

V gene TRBV7-9 combines with J gene TRBJ1-1, with D possibly matching TRBD1 (5 bases). The length of the CDR3 is 13 residues. Germline V gene data show CDR1 as SEHNR and CDR2 as FQNEAQ (reference sequence). Trimming removed 6 bases from V and 3 bases from J, with 11 bases in between. In DNA form, the CDR3 reads TGTGCCAGCAGTCGGGGCCCCTACACTGAAGCTTTCTTT. Encoded protein: CASSRGPYTEAFF. Drawing the rest from reference TRBV7-9 and TRBJ1-1, the complete variable domain is DTGVSQNPRHKITKRGQNVTFRCDPISEHNRLYWYRQTLGQGPEFLTYFQNEAQLEKSRLLSDRFSAERPKGSFSTLEIQRTEQGDSAMYLCASSRGPYTEAFFGQGTRLTVV.

The CDR3 coding sequence is TGTGCCAGCACCTTCATGACGGTCCGGGACTACCCCACAGATACGCAGTATTTT. Translated, it gives CASTFMTVRDYPTDTQYF. V is TRBV27 and J is TRBJ2-3, with 7 bases fitting TRBD2. Trimming removed 7 bases from V and 2 bases from J; junction bases left unmatched: 18. The CDR3 consists of 18 residues. In germline, CDR1 is MNHEY, CDR2 SMNVEV (reference sequence).

The V gene is TRBV2, the J gene TRBJ2-2; D unclear. The CDR3 totals 16 residues. Trimming removed 5 bases from V and 1 base from J, with 14 bases in between. Germline CDR1 is SNHLY and CDR2 is FYNNEI. The CDR3 region is CASSRDLVRNTGELFF. DNA for the CDR3: TGTGCCAGCAGTCGCGATTTGGTGAGGAACACCGGGGAGCTGTTTTTT.

This clone came up once. J is TRBJ1-5 and V is TRBV18; possibly TRBD1 for D (5 bases). Trimming removed 6 bases at V and 1 base at J, with 16 bases between. The CDR3 is 16 residues long. CDR1 and CDR2 from the germline V gene are KGHSH and LQKENI. The CDR3 loop reads CASSLQTALSNQPQHF. The DNA of the CDR3 is TGTGCCAGCTCGCTTCAGACAGCCTTGAGCAATCAGCCCCAGCATTTT.

V usage is TRBV4-1 and J usage is TRBJ2-1, with D uncertain. Germline lookup yields CDR1 MGHRA and CDR2 YSYEKL. CDR3 length equals 19 residues. V was pared by 4 bases and J by 5 bases, with 27 bases between. CDR3 sequence reads: CASSLRLSTSAKGNNEQFF. The CDR3 DNA reads TGCGCCAGCAGCCTCCGTCTAAGTACCAGCGCGAAAGGCAACAATGAGCAGTTCTTC.

The chain combines TRBV2 with TRBJ1-6; the D gene is possibly TRBD1 (5 bases). Trimming pared 5 bases from V and 7 bases from J, leaving 15 bases between. CDR1 is SNHLY, CDR2 FYNNEI, per germline. This CDR3 has 15 residues. This CDR3 reads CASSKEAQGNSPLHF. CDR3 nucleotide sequence: TGTGCCAGCAGTAAGGAGGCGCAGGGAAATTCACCCCTCCACTTT.

This rearrangement joins TRBV14 to TRBJ1-1; 10 nucleotides agree with TRBD1. There are 14 residues in the CDR3. Germline CDR1 SGHDN, CDR2 FVKESK. The ends lost 5 bases at V and 6 bases at J; junction bases unmatched: 6. DNA of the CDR3: TGTGCCAGCAGCAGCCGGGACAGGGGAGCTGAAGCTTTCTTT. Translating it yields CASSSRDRGAEAFF.

This clone has only one observation. The gene calls are TRBV21-1 and TRBJ2-7; the table's D call, TRBD2, has no DNA check behind it. TRBV21-1 is a pseudogene locus. This CDR3 region has 18 residues. The CDR3, as DNA: TGTGCCAGCCCCAAGAGGGGGACTAGCGGGCCTCCAACCTACGAGCAGTACTTC. It specifies CASPKRGTSGPPTYEQYF.

The chain joins TRBV5-1 to TRBJ2-2; D may be TRBD1 (6 bases). The V and J ends lost 6 bases and 5 bases respectively, with 11 bases between them. There are 13 residues in the CDR3. Per germline, CDR1 SGHRS and CDR2 YFSETQ. CDR3 residues: CASTLGGTGELFF. CDR3 bases: TGCGCCAGCACCCTAGGGGGTACCGGGGAGCTGTTTTTT. The full variable domain, its missing parts supplied by reference TRBV5-1 and TRBJ2-2, is KAGVTQTPRYLIKTRGQQVTLSCSPISGHRSVSWYQQTPGQGLQFLFEYFSETQRNKGNFPGRFSGRQFSNSRSEMNVSTLELGDSALYLCASTLGGTGELFFGEGSRLTVL.

The CDR3 nucleotides read TGCGCCAGCAGTCTGACAGGGATCAGCACAGATACGCAGTATTTT. Protein sequence: CASSLTGISTDTQYF. V is TRBV4-1 and J is TRBJ2-3; 7 bases fit TRBD1. V dropped 6 bases and J dropped 0; count of bases not matched to a gene: 6. The germline V gene encodes CDR1 MGHRA and CDR2 YSYEKL. The CDR3 has 15 amino acids.

The chain recombines TRBV2 with TRBJ2-5, with 14 bases identical to TRBD2. The CDR3 consists of 17 residues. CDR1 and CDR2 from the germline V gene are SNHLY and FYNNEI. The ends lost 4 bases at V and 4 bases at J; junction bases unmatched: 8. The chain's CDR3 is CASSVVGLAGVGETQYF. The CDR3 nucleotides are TGTGCCAGCAGTGTTGTGGGACTAGCGGGAGTAGGAGAGACCCAGTACTTC.

CDR3 region: CASSQGAHNEQFF. The DNA of the CDR3 is TGTGCCAGCAGTCAGGGGGCTCACAATGAGCAGTTCTTC. The rearrangement uses TRBV7-9 and TRBJ2-1, with 8 nucleotides matching TRBD1. J gave up 5 bases and V 6 bases, and 3 bases lay outside the gene matches. CDR3 size: 13 residues. Germline CDR1 is SEHNR and CDR2 is FQNEAQ (reference sequence).

This rearrangement joins TRBV5-6 to TRBJ2-3; 8 bases line up with TRBD2. The CDR3 is 16 amino acids. The V and J ends lost 0 bases and 2 bases, in that order; junction bases with no gene match: 5. Germline-derived CDR1 and CDR2 are SGHDT and YYEEEE. The CDR3 region is CASSLVIAGYTDTQYF. The CDR3 bases are TGTGCCAGCAGCTTGGTGATAGCGGGGTACACAGATACGCAGTATTTT.

The rearrangement uses TRBV28 and TRBJ1-5; D unresolved. The CDR3 sequence is 15 residues long. Between the trimmed V and J ends, which lost 1 base and 0 bases, there was a span of 7 bases. Germline lookup yields CDR1 MDHEN and CDR2 SYDVKM. The CDR3 DNA reads as TGTGCCAGCAGTTTATTCGGCTATAGCAATCAGCCCCAGCATTTT. It translates to CASSLFGYSNQPQHF.

This clone showed up just once. The DNA for the CDR3 is TGTGCCAGCAGACCTCTCGTCAGGGGGTCGTTTTATCTCGTCAAAAACATTCAGTACTTC. Its translation is CASRPLVRGSFYLVKNIQYF. The chain links TRBV28 to TRBJ2-4, with TRBD1 matching over 7 bases. The ends lost 6 bases at V and 3 bases at J; junction bases unmatched: 23. This CDR3 is built from 20 residues. Germline CDR1 reads MDHEN; CDR2 reads SYDVKM. Looking up the rest from reference TRBV28 and TRBJ2-4 gives the full variable domain: DVKVTQSSRYLVKRTGEKVFLECVQDMDHENMFWYRQDPGLGLRLIYFSYDVKMKEKGDIPEGYSVSREKKERFSLILESASTNQTSMYLCASRPLVRGSFYLVKNIQYFGAGTRLSVL.

This chain uses TRBV10-2 with TRBJ2-7, with D unresolved. CDR1 is WSHSY, CDR2 SAAADI, per germline. The CDR3 is 12 amino acids. V was trimmed by 9 bases and J by 4 bases, leaving 13 bases between them. The CDR3 region has the DNA TGCGCCAGTTCCGCATCTCTTTACGAGCAGTACTTC. Translation gives CASSASLYEQYF.

The V gene is TRBV6-1, the J gene TRBJ2-3; D might be TRBD2 (5 bases). Germline CDR1 reads MNHNS; CDR2 reads SASEGT. The CDR3 is 13 residues long. Between the trimmed V and J ends, which lost 7 bases and 1 base, there was a span of 9 bases. The CDR3 DNA reads TGTGCCAGCATGGCGGGTCGCACAGATACGCAGTATTTT. This translates into CASMAGRTDTQYF.

This chain connects TRBV28 to TRBJ2-7; weak D call: TRBD1 (6 bases). The V end was cut by 5 bases, the J end by 3 bases, with 26 bases between. CDR3 length: 18 residues. CDR1 and CDR2 (germline): MDHEN, SYDVKM. The CDR3 DNA is TGTGCCAGCAGTACTTTAGAGGGAACACAGGGATTCGACTACGAGCAGTACTTC. Its translation is CASSTLEGTQGFDYEQYF.

The J gene is TRBJ2-7, the V gene TRBV10-3; TRBD1 aligns across 9 bases. This CDR3 region has 15 residues. Germline V gene lookup returns CDR1 ENHRY and CDR2 SYGVKD. V was pared by 10 bases and J by 3 bases, with 13 bases of the junction left unmatched. The CDR3 reads CATEAGTGSLYEQYF. In nucleotides, the CDR3 is TGTGCCACCGAGGCTGGGACAGGGAGCCTCTACGAGCAGTACTTC.

The chain links TRBV6-1 to TRBJ2-4, with 9 positions matching TRBD2. Germline CDR1 and CDR2: MNHNS and SASEGT. The CDR3 is made up of 12 amino acids. Trimming removed 6 bases from V and 11 bases from J; junction bases left unmatched: 5. The CDR3 protein is CASRGQRGVQYF. As DNA, the CDR3 is TGTGCCAGCAGGGGACAGCGGGGGGTTCAGTACTTC.

The gene calls are TRBV28 and TRBJ2-1; D is ambiguous. The CDR3 covers 13 residues. V dropped 6 bases and J dropped 3 bases, with 9 bases sitting between them. Germline lookup yields CDR1 MDHEN and CDR2 SYDVKM. CDR3 amino acids: CASSLRDYNEQFF. The CDR3, as DNA: TGTGCCAGCAGCTTACGAGACTACAATGAGCAGTTCTTC.

This chain joins TRBV29-1 and TRBJ2-1; D is ambiguous. Per germline, CDR1 SQVTM and CDR2 ANQGSEA. V was shortened by 4 bases and J by 2 bases, with 15 bases between the two germline ends. This CDR3 is 15 amino acids long. CDR3 sequence: CSVGPPSGAYNEQFF. The CDR3 region has the DNA TGCAGCGTTGGGCCCCCCAGTGGCGCCTACAATGAGCAGTTCTTC.

The chain combines TRBV2 with TRBJ2-7; D unclear. This CDR3 comprises 12 residues. V lost 8 bases to trimming and J lost 2 bases, with 10 bases between them. Per germline, CDR1 SNHLY and CDR2 FYNNEI. CDR3: CASLQNPYEQYF. CDR3 nucleotides: TGTGCCAGCTTACAAAACCCCTACGAGCAGTACTTC. The full variable domain, rest sourced from reference TRBV2 and TRBJ2-7, is EPEVTQTPSHQVTQMGQEVILRCVPISNHLYFYWYRQILGQKVEFLVSFYNNEISEKSEIFDDQFSVERPDGSNFTLKIRSTKLEDSAMYFCASLQNPYEQYFGPGTRLTVT.

The J gene is TRBJ2-3, the V gene TRBV9; 10 nucleotides match TRBD1. The V gene's germline CDR1 is SGDLS and CDR2 YYNGEE. This CDR3 spans 16 amino acids. The J segment lost 1 base and the V segment lost 3 bases, leaving 5 bases of the junction unmatched. The CDR3 here is CASSARDRGRTDTQYF. The DNA for the CDR3 is TGTGCCAGCAGCGCTAGGGACAGGGGCCGCACAGATACGCAGTATTTT.